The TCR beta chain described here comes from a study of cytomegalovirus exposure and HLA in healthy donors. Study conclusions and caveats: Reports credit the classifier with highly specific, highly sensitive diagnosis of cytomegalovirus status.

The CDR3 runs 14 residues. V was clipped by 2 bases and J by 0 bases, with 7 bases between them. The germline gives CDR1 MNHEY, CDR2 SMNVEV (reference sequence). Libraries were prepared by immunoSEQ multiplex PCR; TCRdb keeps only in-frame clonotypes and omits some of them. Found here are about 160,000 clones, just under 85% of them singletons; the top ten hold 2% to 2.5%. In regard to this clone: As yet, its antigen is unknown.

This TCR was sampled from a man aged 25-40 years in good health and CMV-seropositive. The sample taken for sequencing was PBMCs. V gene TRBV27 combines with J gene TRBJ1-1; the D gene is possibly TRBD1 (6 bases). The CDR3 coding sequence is TGTGCCAGCAGTTTAAGGACAGTGAACACTGAAGCTTTCTTT. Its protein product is CASSLRTVNTEAFF.